The T cell receptor (beta chain) under discussion was sequenced for a study of cytomegalovirus exposure and HLA in healthy donors. Primers: 60 Vbeta forward and 13 Jbeta reverse. The protocol was immunoSEQ multiplex PCR, while the TCRdb copy is restricted to in-frame clones and leaves out a portion. The repertoire includes approximately 180,000 clones, roughly 70% of them detected once, and approximately 2.9% sits in the top ten. This clone was found a few times. This TCR was sampled from a male donor in good health and CMV-seronegative. Sample: PBMCs.

The CDR3 here is CAISSGQGNTGELFF. Here the CDR3 DNA reads TGTGCCATCAGTTCGGGACAGGGTAATACCGGGGAGCTGTTTTTT. The chain couples TRBV10-3 to TRBJ2-2; TRBD1 aligns across 9 bases. J was trimmed by 5 bases and V by 5 bases; bases with no gene match: 6. The germline gives CDR1 ENHRY, CDR2 SYGVKD. This CDR3 has 15 amino acids.